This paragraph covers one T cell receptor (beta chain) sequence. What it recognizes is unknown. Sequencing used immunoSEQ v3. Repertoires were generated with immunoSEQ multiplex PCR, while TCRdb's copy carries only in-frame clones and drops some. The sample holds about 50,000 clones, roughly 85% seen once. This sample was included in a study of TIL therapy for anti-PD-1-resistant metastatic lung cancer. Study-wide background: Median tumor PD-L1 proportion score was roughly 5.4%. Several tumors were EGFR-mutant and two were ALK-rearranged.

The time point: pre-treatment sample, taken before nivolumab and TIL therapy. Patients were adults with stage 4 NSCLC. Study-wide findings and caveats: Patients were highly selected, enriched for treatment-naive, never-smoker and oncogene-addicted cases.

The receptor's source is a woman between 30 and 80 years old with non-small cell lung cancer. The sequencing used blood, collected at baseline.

CDR3 loop: CASSFTSGDFGGEQYF. The CDR3 DNA is TGTGCCAGCAGCTTCACTAGCGGGGACTTCGGGGGAGAGCAGTACTTC. The genes are TRBV11-2 and TRBJ2-7, with 10 bases fitting TRBD2. The J segment lost 7 bases and the V segment lost 3 bases, leaving 12 bases of the junction unmatched. The germline gives CDR1 SGHAT, CDR2 FQNNGV. This CDR3 spans 16 amino acids.